This T cell receptor beta chain came from a study of graft-versus-host responses after intestinal transplantation. The wider study: Each patient got anti-thymocyte globulin induction, then tacrolimus and steroids for about 3 years. Study-level findings and limits: GvH clonotypes were identified within recipient marrow, with a subset emerging first in ileum or blood.

Comment on this clone: Antigen: not known.

This CDR3 spans 15 amino acids. V shed 4 bases, J shed 2 bases, and the junction held 5 bases outside the gene matches. Looked up from germline, CDR1 is SGHVS and CDR2 is FQNEAQ. The assay was immunoSEQ multiplex PCR, and TCRdb's table has in-frame clones only and misses some. The repertoire includes under 130,000 clones, over 85% of them detected once, and roughly 1.2% sits in the top ten. The source of this sequence is a human donor who received an intestinal transplant. The input for sequencing was unstimulated CD8+ T cells sorted from spleen or lymph node cells, taken before intestinal transplant. The genes are TRBV7-8 and TRBJ2-3; 8 bases are a match to TRBD1. CDR3 region: CASSWTGLHTDTQYF. In DNA, the CDR3 is TGTGCCAGCAGCTGGACAGGGCTCCACACAGATACGCAGTATTTT.